The 30 T cell receptor beta chains given below trace back to one sample, sequenced in a study of T-cell reconstitution after alpha-beta-depleted transplantation in children (dated by TCRdb to about 2016). In the paper's terms, the treatment or condition label means: allogeneic hematopoietic cell transplantation with graft depleted of TCRalphabeta T cells and CD19 B cells. Library creation used PCR. Instrument used: Illumina HiSeq 2500. TCR libraries were prepared with molecular barcoding, using unique molecular identifiers to normalize TCRbeta repertoire quantification. TCRdb passed the public sequencing reads through fastp at Q25 and MiXCR, retaining productive beta sequences. One record per CDR3 amino acid sequence lists the most common genes and DNA. Across this sample there are around 670,000 distinct CDR3 sequences, with 13% seen only once. 0.79% of the sample goes to the ten largest clones.

Sequencing was performed on PBMCs, taken before TCRalphabeta/CD19-depleted stem cell transplant. The receptors derive from a girl aged 2 to 10 with congenital amegakaryocytic thrombocytopenia, due to receive a stem cell transplant.

A few counts support this clonotype. The DNA of the CDR3 is TGTGCCAGCAGTTGGGGACAGGCCAATCAGCCCCAGCATTTT. Translated, it gives CASSWGQANQPQHF. The J gene is TRBJ1-5, the V gene TRBV12-3 or TRBV12-4; 8 bases align to TRBD1. J gave up 3 bases and V 4 bases, and 2 bases lay outside the gene matches. There are 14 residues in the CDR3.

The V gene is TRBV6-5, the J gene TRBJ2-2, with D uncertain. V was cut by 0 bases and J by 2 bases, with 13 bases left in between. The CDR3 consists of 17 residues. Germline values: CDR1 MNHEY, CDR2 SVGAGI. This CDR3 reads CASSYSRQGINTGELFF. CDR3 DNA sequence: TGTGCCAGCAGTTACTCGCGTCAAGGGATAAACACCGGGGAGCTGTTTTTT.

This clonotype was observed at least ten times. For the CDR3, the DNA is TGTGCCAGCGGCTGGGACGTTCTGTGGGAGACCCAGTACTTC. This sequence encodes CASGWDVLWETQYF. The chain joins TRBV12-3 or TRBV12-4 to TRBJ2-5, with D perhaps matching TRBD1 or TRBD2 (5 bases each). V was shortened by 8 bases and J by 5 bases, with 18 bases between the two germline ends. The CDR3 has 14 residues.

This clonotype has only a few counts. The rearrangement joins TRBV5-5 to TRBJ2-3; no reliable D call. Germline values: CDR1 SGHKS, CDR2 YYEKEE (reference sequence). The CDR3 sequence is 16 residues long. Trimming stripped 0 bases from V and 0 bases from J, with 11 bases between. CDR3 bases: TGTGCCAGCAGCTTGGGAGGAGCGACTAGCACAGATACGCAGTATTTT. Translating gives CASSLGGATSTDTQYF.

This chain connects TRBV7-9 to TRBJ2-3; 8 bases fit TRBD2. Trimming took 4 bases from V and 3 from J; bases not matched to a gene: 12. Germline assignment: CDR1 SEHNR and CDR2 FQNEAQ (reference sequence). This CDR3 has 17 residues. This CDR3 is CASSSWTSQRSTDTQYF. The CDR3 region has the DNA TGTGCCAGCAGCTCCTGGACTAGCCAGAGGAGTACAGATACGCAGTATTTT.

This clonotype was counted between two and nine times. V and J are TRBV5-1 and TRBJ2-2; the match to TRBD2 covers 11 bases. The CDR3 has 16 amino acids. V was pared by 2 bases and J by 4 bases, with 4 bases of the junction left unmatched. CDR1 is SGHRS, CDR2 YFSETQ, per germline. Here the CDR3 DNA reads TGCGCCAGCAGCTTTACGACTAGCGGGGTCACCGGGGAGCTGTTTTTT. Residues: CASSFTTSGVTGELFF.

This clonotype was detected ten times or more. The chain carries TRBV20-1 and TRBJ2-3, with a weak D call TRBD2 (5 bases). The CDR3 is 15 residues long. Trimming cost V 3 bases and J 4 bases, with 17 bases left between them. Germline V lookup: CDR1 DFQATT, CDR2 SNEGSKA (reference sequence). CDR3 nucleotide sequence: TGCAGTGCTAGTGTGTTGAGCGGACCAGCAGATACGCAGTATTTT. It is translated as CSASVLSGPADTQYF.

This clonotype was observed a few times. This sequence joins TRBV7-8 and TRBJ2-1; possible D gene TRBD1, 5 bases. This CDR3 region has 15 residues. CDR1 SGHVS and CDR2 FQNEAQ come from the germline V gene. V was cut by 0 bases and J by 5 bases, with 11 bases left in between. CDR3: CASSLAPTEDNEQFF. The CDR3 nucleotides are TGTGCCAGCAGCTTAGCGCCGACAGAAGACAATGAGCAGTTCTTC.

This clonotype was seen repeatedly, ten times or more. The rearrangement joins TRBV20-1 to TRBJ2-3; either TRBD1 or TRBD2 may fit D (5 bases each). Germline V CDR1 and CDR2: DFQATT, SNEGSKA (reference sequence). Trimming took off 4 bases at V and 6 bases at J, with 26 bases between the two ends. The CDR3 runs 17 residues. The CDR3 DNA reads as TGCAGTGCTACCGATTGGGGGATACCTAACCTGGGTGATACGCAGTATTTT. This sequence encodes CSATDWGIPNLGDTQYF.

This clonotype was counted many times. This chain connects TRBV5-1 to TRBJ1-4; 8 bases are a match to TRBD1. CDR1 and CDR2 (germline): SGHRS, YFSETQ. V lost 2 bases to trimming and J lost 6 bases; unmatched junction nucleotides: 3. This CDR3 spans 14 amino acids. The CDR3 protein is CASSFQGAHEKLFF. The CDR3 DNA follows: TGCGCCAGCAGCTTCCAGGGGGCTCATGAAAAACTGTTTTTT. Full variable domain (missing parts from reference TRBV5-1 and TRBJ1-4): KAGVTQTPRYLIKTRGQQVTLSCSPISGHRSVSWYQQTPGQGLQFLFEYFSETQRNKGNFPGRFSGRQFSNSRSEMNVSTLELGDSALYLCASSFQGAHEKLFFGSGTQLSVL.

A note on this clonotype: This clone may be a read error of a much larger clone one base away. This rearrangement joins TRBV10-3 to TRBJ2-3; possibly TRBD2 for D (5 bases). Germline V gene lookup returns CDR1 ENHRY and CDR2 SYGVKD. The CDR3 length is 12 residues. The CDR3, as DNA: TGTGTCATCAGTACTAGTGAAAATACGCAGTATTTT. It is translated as CVISTSENTQYF.

The chain links TRBV20-1 to TRBJ2-1, with 12 bases identical to TRBD2. V dropped 5 bases and J dropped 5; count of bases not matched to a gene: 10. CDR3 size: 16 residues. The germline CDR1 and CDR2 sequences are DFQATT and SNEGSKA (reference sequence). Written as DNA, the CDR3 is TGCAGTGCTGGAGGACTAGCGGGGATAGAAAACAATGAGCAGTTCTTC. Amino acids: CSAGGLAGIENNEQFF.

This clonotype has just one count. The rearrangement joins TRBV29-1 to TRBJ2-2; 10 bases line up with TRBD2. The CDR3 is 15 amino acids. The V gene's germline CDR1 is SQVTM and CDR2 ANQGSEA. Germline trimming cut 6 bases from V and 11 bases from J; bases unmatched to any gene: 15. CDR3 sequence reads: CSVTGTSERAYELFF. The CDR3, as DNA: TGCAGCGTCACCGGGACTAGCGAGAGGGCCTATGAGCTGTTTTTT.

There are many counts of this clonotype. The chain links TRBV10-3 to TRBJ2-2, with 7 nucleotides matching TRBD1. The germline V gene has CDR1 ENHRY and CDR2 SYGVKD. The CDR3 sequence is 16 residues long. Trimming removed 6 bases from V and 4 bases from J; junction bases left unmatched: 11. This CDR3 is CAISPLQGWGTGELFF. CDR3 DNA sequence: TGTGCCATCAGCCCCCTACAGGGGTGGGGCACCGGGGAGCTGTTTTTT.

The chain recombines TRBV15 with TRBJ2-2; 7 bases agree with TRBD2. This CDR3 contains 17 residues. In germline, CDR1 is LNHNV, CDR2 YYDKDF (reference sequence). J was trimmed by 5 bases and V by 0 bases; bases with no gene match: 9. This CDR3 is CATSRDLGTTSTGELFF. DNA for the CDR3: TGTGCCACCAGCAGAGACCTCGGGACTACCTCAACCGGGGAGCTGTTTTTT.

This clonotype turned up a few times. The CDR3 sequence: CASSTLTGPLLYEQYF. The CDR3 DNA is TGTGCCAGCAGTACTCTCACAGGGCCGCTCCTTTACGAGCAGTACTTC. The V and J genes are TRBV28 and TRBJ2-7, with D perhaps TRBD1 (6 bases). V lost 5 bases, J lost 4 bases, and 21 bases lay in between. Germline CDR1 and CDR2: MDHEN and SYDVKM. This CDR3 region has 16 residues.

This clonotype was seen ten or more times. V usage is TRBV21-1 and J usage is TRBJ2-5; TRBD2 is the table's D call, not checked against the DNA. TRBV21-1 represents a pseudogene. The CDR3 consists of 12 residues. The CDR3 DNA follows: TGTGCCAGCAGACAGGAGGGAGAGACCCAGTACTTC. Translating gives CASRQEGETQYF.

The chain carries TRBV5-1 and TRBJ2-3; weak D call: TRBD2 (6 bases). Per germline, CDR1 SGHRS and CDR2 YFSETQ. CDR3 length equals 16 residues. Trimming pared 0 bases from V and 6 bases from J, leaving 17 bases between. Here the CDR3 reads CASSLGQAGVGDTQYF. CDR3 coding DNA: TGCGCCAGCAGCTTGGGACAAGCGGGCGTGGGGGATACGCAGTATTTT.

The rearrangement links TRBV5-5 to TRBJ2-2; perhaps TRBD1 as D (6 bases). Germline V gene data show CDR1 as SGHKS and CDR2 as YYEKEE (reference sequence). V gave up 1 base and J gave up 1 base, with 14 bases separating them. The CDR3 covers 17 residues. For the CDR3, the DNA is TGTGCCAGCAGCTTGCGACTCCGGGACAAGAACACCGGGGAGCTGTTTTTT. As protein: CASSLRLRDKNTGELFF.

A few counts support this clonotype. This chain joins TRBV29-1 and TRBJ2-3; possibly TRBD2 for D (6 bases). The germline V gene has CDR1 SQVTM and CDR2 ANQGSEA. The CDR3 runs to 14 residues. The ends were cut back, 8 bases at V and 1 base at J, with 16 bases in the middle. The CDR3 protein is CSCVYPSGTDTQYF. The CDR3 nucleotides read TGCAGCTGTGTGTACCCTAGCGGCACAGATACGCAGTATTTT.

The genes are TRBV7-6 and TRBJ2-1; no clear D. Trimming stripped 1 base from V and 0 bases from J, with 7 bases between. Germline V lookup: CDR1 SGHVS, CDR2 FNYEAQ. CDR3 length: 15 amino acids. CDR3 nucleotide sequence: TGTGCCAGCAGCTTAGTCCCGGGCTCCTACAATGAGCAGTTCTTC. It translates to CASSLVPGSYNEQFF.

The chain joins TRBV5-1 to TRBJ2-7, with D uncertain. This CDR3 region has 15 residues. Germline V gives CDR1 SGHRS, CDR2 YFSETQ. Trimming pared 3 bases from V and 3 bases from J, leaving 16 bases between. The CDR3, as DNA: TGCGCCAGCAGCTCCGTGCAAGGATTCGGCTACGAGCAGTACTTC. Amino acids: CASSSVQGFGYEQYF.

Note on this clonotype: A clone one base away is much larger, so this may be a read error. V is TRBV20-1 and J is TRBJ1-4; TRBD1 aligns across 8 bases. There are 14 residues in the CDR3. CDR1 is DFQATT and CDR2 is SNEGSKA in the germline V gene (reference sequence). For the CDR3, the DNA is TGCTGTGCTAGCTCAGGGGGCTCGGATGAAAAACTGTTTTTT. Protein sequence: CCASSGGSDEKLFF.

This clonotype occurred a few times. The chain combines TRBV5-1 with TRBJ2-1; TRBD2 agrees at 10 bases. In germline, CDR1 is SGHRS, CDR2 YFSETQ. V was pared by 1 base and J by 4 bases, with 14 bases of the junction left unmatched. This CDR3 has 19 residues. The CDR3 DNA sequence: TGCGCCAGCAGCTTGTATGGAGCGGGAGGGCCCCCCTCTTACAATGAGCAGTTCTTC. This codes for CASSLYGAGGPPSYNEQFF.

The gene calls are TRBV5-1 and TRBJ2-7; perhaps TRBD2 as D (6 bases). This CDR3 region has 14 residues. Trimming took off 6 bases at V and 3 bases at J, with 16 bases between the two ends. Looked up from germline, CDR1 is SGHRS and CDR2 is YFSETQ. The CDR3 DNA reads as TGCGCCAGCAAACTGGGGGGTGAGGGCTACGAGCAGTACTTC. This gives the protein CASKLGGEGYEQYF.

This clonotype was seen many times. V and J are TRBV28 and TRBJ1-4; possibly TRBD1 for D (5 bases). Germline CDR1 and CDR2: MDHEN and SYDVKM. With 7 bases removed from V and 5 bases from J, the gap between germline ends came to 14 bases. The CDR3 extends over 14 amino acids. The CDR3 DNA reads as TGTGCCAGCAATCTGGGGCTCTACAATGAAAAACTGTTTTTT. Translation: CASNLGLYNEKLFF.

The rearrangement joins TRBV5-1 to TRBJ2-1; 8 bases align to TRBD1. Trimming at V came to 0 bases and at J to 6 bases, leaving 5 bases not matched to a gene. Germline V gene sequence: CDR1 SGHRS, CDR2 YFSETQ. This CDR3 is built from 15 residues. The CDR3 reads CASSLDRGQGNEQFF. The CDR3 coding sequence is TGCGCCAGCAGCTTGGACCGCGGACAGGGCAATGAGCAGTTCTTC.

This clonotype came up a few times. The V and J genes are TRBV5-5 and TRBJ2-2; 9 bases map to TRBD2. Germline CDR1 and CDR2: SGHKS and YYEKEE (reference sequence). After removal of 0 bases from V and 6 bases from J, the junction contained 9 bases not matched to a gene. CDR3 length: 17 amino acids. The CDR3 is CASSLGLAVAVAGELFF. The CDR3 DNA follows: TGTGCCAGCAGCTTGGGACTAGCGGTAGCCGTGGCCGGGGAGCTGTTTTTT.

The V call is TRBV6-2 or TRBV6-3, the J call TRBJ2-1; D remains unclear. CDR1 MNHEY and CDR2 SVGEGT come from the germline V gene. This CDR3 has 12 amino acids. Trimming removed 6 bases at V and 4 bases at J, with 7 bases between. CDR3 DNA sequence: TGTGCCAGCAGAGGCCGATACAATGAGCAGTTCTTC. Translating it yields CASRGRYNEQFF.

This clonotype was seen a few times. The genes are TRBV7-2 and TRBJ1-4; a weak D match, TRBD1 (5 bases). The germline V gene encodes CDR1 SGHTA and CDR2 FQGNSA. The CDR3 is 15 amino acids. V dropped 5 bases and J dropped 3 bases, with 13 bases sitting between them. CDR3 residues: CASSLDTFSNEKLFF. The CDR3 DNA reads as TGTGCCAGCAGCCTGGACACCTTCTCTAATGAAAAACTGTTTTTT.